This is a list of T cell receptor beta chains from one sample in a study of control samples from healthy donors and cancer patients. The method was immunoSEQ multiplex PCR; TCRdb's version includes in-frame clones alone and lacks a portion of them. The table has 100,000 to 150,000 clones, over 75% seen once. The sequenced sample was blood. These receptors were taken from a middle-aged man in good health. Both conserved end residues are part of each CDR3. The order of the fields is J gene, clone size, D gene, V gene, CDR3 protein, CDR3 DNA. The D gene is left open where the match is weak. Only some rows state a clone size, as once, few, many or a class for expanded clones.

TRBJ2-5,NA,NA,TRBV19,CASSIRGSRDQETQYF,TGTGCCAGTAGTATACGGGGCAGCCGAGATCAAGAGACCCAGTACTTC
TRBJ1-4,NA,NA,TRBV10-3,CAISEVPQVGGKLFF,TGTGCCATCAGTGAGGTTCCCCAAGTTGGGGGAAAACTGTTTTTT
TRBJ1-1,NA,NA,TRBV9,CASSLEGAGEGFF,TGTGCCAGCAGCCTCGAAGGGGCCGGGGAGGGTTTCTTT
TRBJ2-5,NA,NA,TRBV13,CASSLGRDLQETQYF,TGTGCCAGCAGCTTAGGGCGGGACTTACAAGAGACCCAGTACTTC
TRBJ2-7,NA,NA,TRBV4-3,CASSQRPGHRYEQYF,TGCGCCAGCAGCCAGCGACCGGGACATAGATACGAGCAGTACTTC
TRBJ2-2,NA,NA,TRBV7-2,CASSSPLRDSNTGELFF,TGTGCCAGCAGCTCGCCCCTCCGGGACTCCAACACCGGGGAGCTGTTTTTT
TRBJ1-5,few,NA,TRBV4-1,CASSPVSNQPQHF,TGCGCCAGCAGCCCCGTGAGCAATCAGCCCCAGCATTTT
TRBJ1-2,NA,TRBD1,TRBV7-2,CASSPRWTGDYGYTF,TGTGCCAGCAGCCCAAGGTGGACAGGAGACTATGGCTACACCTTC
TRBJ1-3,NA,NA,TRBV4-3,CASSQDSQGFSGNTIYF,TGCGCCAGCAGCCAAGATAGCCAGGGCTTCTCTGGAAACACCATATATTTT
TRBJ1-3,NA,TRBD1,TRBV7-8,CASSLGGDRGNTIYF,TGTGCCAGCAGCTTAGGGGGAGACAGGGGGAACACCATATATTTT